This is a list of T cell receptor beta chains from one sample in a study of blood T cells in healthy people across ages. TCRdb processed the 5' RACE reads anew with MiXCR; each CDR3 protein has one entry. The data show about 780,000 distinct CDR3 sequences, with 46% seen just once and 15% to 20% held by the top ten. The sequencing input was blood. All receptors derive from a man of 80 years or more in good health. Each CDR3 is given with its conserved first and last residue. Fields, in order: clone size, V gene, J gene, CDR3 protein. A row's size may be missing; if present it is once, few, many or a size class.

NA	TRBV28	TRBJ2-1	CASTKTGGRLAGGMNEQFF
few	TRBV29-1	TRBJ1-4	CSAGTEMFF
NA	TRBV5-1	TRBJ2-2	CASSSILLSEDTGELFF
NA	TRBV6-2/TRBV6-3	TRBJ1-2	CASSYKLDANYGYTF
NA	TRBV7-9	TRBJ1-1	CASSLETGTEAFF
NA	TRBV28	TRBJ2-7	CASHAGQAYEQYF
NA	TRBV3-1	TRBJ2-1	CASSQDLSSGRNEQFF
few	TRBV6-2/TRBV6-3	TRBJ2-7	CASSYSFEQYF
NA	TRBV7-2	TRBJ2-1	CASSLVAGYSYNEQFF
NA	TRBV7-2	TRBJ2-5	CASSLAGPNEQYF
NA	TRBV19	TRBJ2-3	CASSQTSGPTDTQYF
NA	TRBV10-3	TRBJ1-3	CAISDGRGRGNTIYF
NA	TRBV11-2	NA	CASSLRGPGGLAVSSYNEQYF
NA	TRBV7-9	TRBJ1-5	CASSDTGFNQPQHF
NA	TRBV6-1	TRBJ1-5	CASSEATRVGNQPQHF
few	TRBV5-6	TRBJ2-3	CASSGVPTDTQYF
NA	TRBV20-1	TRBJ2-5	CSARRGGRDAEQYF
NA	TRBV5-1	TRBJ2-7	CASRPGQGLGQYF
NA	TRBV6-5	TRBJ1-2	CASSTRGQGGYTF
NA	TRBV10-3	TRBJ2-7	CAISEEGGSYEQYF
NA	TRBV12-3/TRBV12-4	TRBJ2-3	CASSQIRGGTDTQYF
few	TRBV25-1	TRBJ1-3	CASSPSTGYAGNTIYF
few	TRBV7-9	TRBJ2-2	CASSEDANTGELFF
NA	TRBV7-2	TRBJ1-3	CASSLDLGVLGSSGNTIYF
few	TRBV7-2	TRBJ2-7	CASSLDSGGTNYEQYF
NA	TRBV24-1	TRBJ2-2	CATTHDRTGELFF
NA	TRBV7-9	TRBJ2-7	CASSSTSSKRGSSYEQYF